Each of the 15 T cell receptor beta chains below was sequenced from the same sample in a study of technical replicates of blood from several donors (dated by TCRdb to about 2017). Library method: the immunoSEQ multiplex PCR assay. In TCRdb, the immuneACCESS table is reduced to in-frame sequences with V and J assigned. These tables do not hold every clone; where another copy was compared, an unresolved V gene accounts for under half, and the others remain unexplained. Within this sample are about 79,000 clones, with more than 85% of them counted one time only. About 0.4% of the sample is in the top ten clones. Material: T cells isolated from PBMCs. Receptors originate from a human donor in good health. Some clones in this sample may be carry-over from other donors' samples.

CDR3 coding DNA: TGTGCCAGCAGGGGGGAGGGGGGTACTGAAGCTTTCTTT. Translated: CASRGEGGTEAFF. J is TRBJ1-1 and V is TRBV2; TRBD1 is a possible D gene (6 bases). Germline V gene data show CDR1 as SNHLY and CDR2 as FYNNEI. V was shortened by 6 bases and J by 5 bases, with 13 bases between the two germline ends. CDR3 size: 13 residues.

This clone has a handful of counts. CDR3 bases: TGTGCCTGGGGACTTCAAGAGACCCAGTACTTC. It yields the protein CAWGLQETQYF. The V and J genes are TRBV30 and TRBJ2-5; D might be TRBD2 (5 bases). The CDR3 is 11 amino acids. The germline V gene has CDR1 GTSNPN and CDR2 SVGIG (reference sequence). Trimming took off 5 bases at V and 2 bases at J, with 6 bases between the two ends.

This rearrangement joins TRBV19 to TRBJ2-3; TRBD1 matches 7 bases. This CDR3 spans 16 amino acids. Trimming removed 7 bases from V and 4 bases from J; junction bases left unmatched: 14. CDR1 is LNHDA and CDR2 is SQIVND in the germline V gene (reference sequence). The CDR3 reads CASNPRDREIPDTQYF. The CDR3 coding sequence is TGTGCCAGTAATCCCCGGGACAGAGAGATTCCAGATACGCAGTATTTT.

Here the CDR3 reads CASSITGATGELFF. In DNA form, the CDR3 reads TGTGCCAGTAGTATTACAGGGGCCACCGGGGAGCTGTTTTTT. The chain recombines TRBV19 with TRBJ2-2, with TRBD1 matching over 7 bases. This CDR3 region has 14 residues. The J segment lost 4 bases and the V segment lost 3 bases, leaving 2 bases of the junction unmatched. Germline V CDR1 and CDR2: LNHDA, SQIVND (reference sequence).

J is TRBJ2-2 and V is TRBV7-3, with 10 bases that match TRBD2. J gave up 4 bases and V 6 bases, and 5 bases lay outside the gene matches. From germline, CDR1 is SGHTA and CDR2 FQGTGA. The length of the CDR3 is 15 residues. The CDR3 here is CASRGGTSVTGELFF. The CDR3 nucleotides read TGTGCCAGCAGGGGGGGGACTAGCGTCACCGGGGAGCTGTTTTTT. Supplemented by reference TRBV7-3 and TRBJ2-2, the full variable domain reads GAGVSQTPSNKVTEKGKYVELRCDPISGHTALYWYRQSLGQGPEFLIYFQGTGAADDSGLPNDRFFAVRPEGSVSTLKIQRTERGDSAVYLCASRGGTSVTGELFFGEGSRLTVL.

The chain employs TRBV5-1 and TRBJ1-3; TRBD1 is a possible D gene (5 bases). With 1 base removed from V and 0 bases from J, the gap between germline ends came to 11 bases. Germline CDR1 and CDR2: SGHRS and YFSETQ. The CDR3 has 16 residues. CDR3 loop: CASSLYGHASGNTIYF. CDR3 nucleotide sequence: TGCGCCAGCAGCTTGTATGGACACGCCTCTGGAAACACCATATATTTT.

The gene calls are TRBV6-1 and TRBJ2-1; 10 bases line up with TRBD2. The V segment lost 8 bases and the J segment 10 bases; nucleotides outside the gene matches: 14. Looked up from germline, CDR1 is MNHNS and CDR2 is SASEGT. The CDR3 is 15 residues long. CDR3 nucleotide sequence: TGTGCCAGCTACCAAATAGCGGGGGGTCTTGGGGAGCAGTTCTTC. This sequence encodes CASYQIAGGLGEQFF.

Only one count was recorded for this clone. The rearrangement links TRBV29-1 to TRBJ2-2, with 7 bases aligning to TRBD2. This CDR3 has 13 residues. Trimming cost V 4 bases and J 2 bases; bases outside gene matches: 1. Per the germline V gene, CDR1 is SQVTM and CDR2 is ANQGSEA. This chain's CDR3 is CSVGEGNTGELFF. As DNA, the CDR3 is TGCAGCGTTGGGGAGGGTAACACCGGGGAGCTGTTTTTT.

The chain has TRBV9 and TRBJ2-4, with 7 nucleotides matching TRBD2. V shed 4 bases and J 8 bases; nucleotides not matched to a gene: 9. CDR1 is SGDLS and CDR2 is YYNGEE in the germline V gene. The CDR3 runs 14 residues. The DNA for the CDR3 is TGTGCCAGCAGCTCTACTAGCGATGGGGACATTCAGTACTTC. It yields the protein CASSSTSDGDIQYF.

This chain uses TRBV9 with TRBJ2-7; a weak D match, TRBD2 (8 bases). The length of the CDR3 is 15 residues. Germline V gene data show CDR1 as SGDLS and CDR2 as YYNGEE. V shed 7 bases and J shed 4 bases, with 21 bases lying between them. CDR3 nucleotide sequence: TGTGCCAGCTCTAGAGGGGGCGGGAGGCGGTACGAGCAGTACTTC. Amino acids: CASSRGGGRRYEQYF. Filled out from reference TRBV9 and TRBJ2-7, the complete variable domain reads DSGVTQTPKHLITATGQRVTLRCSPRSGDLSVYWYQQSLDQGLQFLIQYYNGEERAKGNILERFSAQQFPDLHSELNLSSLELGDSALYFCASSRGGGRRYEQYFGPGTRLTVT.

The count of this clone is one. The genes are TRBV7-6 and TRBJ2-1, with TRBD2 matching over 7 bases. The trim removed 3 bases at V and 4 bases at J, leaving 6 bases unmatched. This CDR3 contains 15 residues. Germline values: CDR1 SGHVS, CDR2 FNYEAQ. The CDR3 is CASSFKVAGYNEQFF. CDR3 DNA: TGTGCCAGCAGCTTTAAGGTAGCGGGTTACAATGAGCAGTTCTTC.

Note on this clone: The same CDR3 arises from other DNA sequences in this sample as well. The V gene is TRBV5-6, the J gene TRBJ2-5; no clear D gene. The CDR3 length is 11 residues. V lost 4 bases and J lost 2, with 3 bases in between. Per the germline V gene, CDR1 is SGHDT and CDR2 is YYEEEE. Here the CDR3 DNA reads TGTGCCAGCAGCCTACAAGAGACCCAGTACTTC. Translation gives CASSLQETQYF.

The chain carries TRBV19 and TRBJ1-5, with TRBD1 matching 7 bases. V was clipped by 6 bases and J by 5 bases; unmatched bases: 7. Per germline, CDR1 LNHDA and CDR2 SQIVND (reference sequence). This CDR3 is built from 14 residues. The CDR3 sequence is CASRRTGDDQPQHF. The CDR3 nucleotides are TGTGCCAGTAGGAGGACAGGTGATGATCAGCCCCAGCATTTT.

The V and J genes are TRBV6-5 and TRBJ2-1, with 7 positions matching TRBD2. CDR3 length: 16 residues. Germline loops: CDR1 MNHEY, CDR2 SVGAGI. V was clipped by 4 bases and J by 4 bases; unmatched bases: 10. The CDR3 protein is CASSSISRDYYNEQFF. CDR3 bases: TGTGCCAGCAGTTCCATTTCCCGGGACTATTACAATGAGCAGTTCTTC.

This chain links TRBV19 with TRBJ1-1; D is undetermined. There are 15 residues in the CDR3. The V gene lost 3 bases and the J gene lost 2 bases, with 13 bases spanning the gap. Germline assignment: CDR1 LNHDA and CDR2 SQIVND (reference sequence). The CDR3 region has the DNA TGTGCCAGTAGTATTCACATCGGGGTAAACACTGAAGCTTTCTTT. Its protein is CASSIHIGVNTEAFF.